This T cell receptor (beta chain) was sequenced for a study of cytomegalovirus exposure and HLA in healthy donors. The study's findings and limits: Later analysis indicated greater clonal expansion among HLA-associated TCR beta chains than among equally common other chains. The study designated fewer than 200 TCR beta chains cytomegalovirus-associated.

The PCR had 60 Vbeta and 13 Jbeta primers. The assay was immunoSEQ multiplex PCR, and TCRdb's table has in-frame clones only and misses some. The sample has about 83,000 clones, about four fifths seen once. Germline CDR1 is MRHNA and CDR2 is SNTAGT. The CDR3 runs 12 residues. V lost 0 bases and J 7 bases, leaving 4 bases between the germline ends. To note about this clone: The antigen is not known.

The TCR originated in a woman aged 25 to 45 in good health and CMV-seronegative. The chain couples TRBV6-4 to TRBJ2-1; no clear D gene. Sequenced material: PBMCs. CDR3 residues: CASSDSQNEQFF. The CDR3 DNA follows: TGTGCCAGCAGTGACTCCCAGAATGAGCAGTTCTTC.